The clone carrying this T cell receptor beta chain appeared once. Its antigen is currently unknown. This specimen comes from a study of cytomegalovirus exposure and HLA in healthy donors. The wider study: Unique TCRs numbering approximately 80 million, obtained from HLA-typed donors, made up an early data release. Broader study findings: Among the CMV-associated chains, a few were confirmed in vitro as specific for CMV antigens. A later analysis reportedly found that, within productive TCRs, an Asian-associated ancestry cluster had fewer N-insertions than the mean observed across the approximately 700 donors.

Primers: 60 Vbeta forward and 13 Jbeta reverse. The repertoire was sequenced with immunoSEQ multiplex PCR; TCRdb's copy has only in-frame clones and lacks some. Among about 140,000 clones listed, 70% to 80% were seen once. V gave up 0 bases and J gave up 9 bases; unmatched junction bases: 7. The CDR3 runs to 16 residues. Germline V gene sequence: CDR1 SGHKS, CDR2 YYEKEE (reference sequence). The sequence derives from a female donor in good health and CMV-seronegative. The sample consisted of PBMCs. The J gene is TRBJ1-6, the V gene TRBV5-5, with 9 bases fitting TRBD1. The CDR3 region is CASSLGTGGLISPLHF. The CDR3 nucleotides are TGTGCCAGCAGCTTGGGAACAGGGGGCTTGATTTCACCCCTCCACTTT.